What follows describes a single T cell receptor (beta chain). Its antigen is not identified. Germline V gene data show CDR1 as MDHEN and CDR2 as SYDVKM. The CDR3 runs 15 residues. V was shortened by 2 bases and J by 0 bases, with 8 bases between the two germline ends. TCRdb recomputed calls from the 5' RACE reads with MiXCR, one row per CDR3 protein. The sample holds about 40,000 distinct CDR3 sequences, 22% seen once. Tregs were sorted as CD4+CD25+CD127-/low cells. Study-level findings and limits: The larger-cohort validation was restricted to a single TCR beta V-J rearrangement rather than whole repertoires.

The V and J genes are TRBV28 and TRBJ1-5, with D possibly TRBD1 on 5 matching bases. Sequenced material: Tregs sorted from a lymph node. This receptor was identified in a female donor with breast cancer. CDR3 DNA: TGTGCCAGCAGTTTACAGGGCTTTAGCAATCAGCCCCAGCATTTT. Residues: CASSLQGFSNQPQHF.